This TCR beta chain comes out of a study of T-cell memory formation after mild COVID-19. Study conclusions and caveats: Clones that got smaller from day 15 to 85 had even CD4/CD8, while clones growing later tipped toward CD4+. A second wave of clones peaked on day 37, and their SARS-CoV-2 specificity went unconfirmed. Mainly in CM and EM were contracting CD4+ clones; CD8+ were in EMRA.

This clonotype has at least ten counts. Its antigen is as yet unknown. V dropped 0 bases and J dropped 0 bases, with 15 bases sitting between them. This CDR3 comprises 18 residues. From germline, CDR1 is LGHDT and CDR2 YNNKEL (reference sequence). Via MiXCR, TCRdb re-called the 5' RACE reads, giving one row per CDR3 protein. This table has about 290,000 distinct CDR3 sequences, 18% appearing once. The chain has TRBV3-1 and TRBJ2-1, with unresolved D. Specimen: PBMCs or a T cell subset sorted from them (not recorded which). The clonotype comes from a man between 18 and 35 years old who had mild COVID-19 (a few samples of this study predate the infection). Cell type and time point are not known. The CDR3 spells CASSQDPLDRLSYNEQFF. CDR3 coding DNA: TGTGCCAGCAGCCAAGATCCACTGGATCGGCTCTCCTACAATGAGCAGTTCTTC.